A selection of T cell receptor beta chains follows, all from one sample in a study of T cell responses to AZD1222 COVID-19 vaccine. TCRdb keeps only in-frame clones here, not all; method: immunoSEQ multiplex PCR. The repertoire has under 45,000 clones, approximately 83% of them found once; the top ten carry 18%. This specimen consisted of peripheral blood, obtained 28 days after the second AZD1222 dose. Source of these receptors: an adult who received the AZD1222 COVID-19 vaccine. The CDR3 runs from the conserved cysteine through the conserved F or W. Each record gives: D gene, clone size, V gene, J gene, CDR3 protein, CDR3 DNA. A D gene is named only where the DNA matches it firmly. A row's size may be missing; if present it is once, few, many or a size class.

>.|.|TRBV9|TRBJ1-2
CASSVVGQPIHGYTF
TGTGCCAGCAGCGTAGTAGGACAGCCGATACATGGCTACACCTTC
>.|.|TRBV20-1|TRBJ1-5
CSASQPQHF
TGCAGTGCTAGTCAGCCCCAGCATTTT
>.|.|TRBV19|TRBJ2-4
CASSIGTTGNIQYF
TGTGCCAGTAGTATTGGGACAACGGGGAACATTCAGTACTTC
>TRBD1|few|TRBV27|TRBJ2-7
CASSLTRIPGGVSYEQYF
TGTGCCAGCAGTCTAACAAGAATCCCAGGGGGCGTCTCCTACGAGCAGTACTTC
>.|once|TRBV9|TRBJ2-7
CASSVGSGQGEQYF
TGTGCCAGCAGCGTAGGATCAGGCCAGGGGGAGCAGTACTTC
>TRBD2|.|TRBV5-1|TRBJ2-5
CASSRTGLQETQYF
TGCGCCAGCAGCCGCACGGGACTACAAGAGACCCAGTACTTC
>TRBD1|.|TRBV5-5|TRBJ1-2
CASSLWDSKTNYGYTF
TGTGCCAGCAGCTTATGGGACAGCAAGACTAACTATGGCTACACCTTC
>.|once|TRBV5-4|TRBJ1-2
CASSEKVWQDGYGYTF
TGTGCCAGCAGCGAGAAAGTGTGGCAGGATGGGTATGGCTACACCTTC
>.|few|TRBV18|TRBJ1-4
CASSPPGSGVKLFF
TGTGCCAGCTCACCACCGGGTAGCGGGGTAAAACTGTTTTTT
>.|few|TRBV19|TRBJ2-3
CASSIAAGTPSDTQYF
TGTGCCAGTAGTATAGCTGCGGGTACACCCTCAGATACGCAGTATTTT
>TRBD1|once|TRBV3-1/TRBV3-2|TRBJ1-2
CASSPQGGISYGYTF
TGTGCCAGCAGCCCGCAGGGGGGAATCAGCTATGGCTACACCTTC
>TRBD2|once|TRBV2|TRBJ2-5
CASSASLLAGQETQYF
TGTGCCAGCAGCGCTTCCCTTCTAGCGGGGCAAGAGACCCAGTACTTC
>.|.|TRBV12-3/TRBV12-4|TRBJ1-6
CASRRQNSPLHF
TGTGCCAGCCGGCGGCAGAATTCACCCCTCCACTTT
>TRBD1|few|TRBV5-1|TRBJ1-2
CASRPSGGKNGYTF
TGCGCCAGCAGGCCTTCAGGGGGCAAGAATGGCTACACCTTC
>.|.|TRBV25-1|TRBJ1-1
CASTGFPTEAFF
TGTGCCAGCACAGGGTTTCCCACTGAAGCTTTCTTT
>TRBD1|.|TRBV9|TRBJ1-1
CASSVPTGQGASEAFF
TGTGCCAGCAGCGTACCAACGGGACAGGGGGCTAGTGAAGCTTTCTTT
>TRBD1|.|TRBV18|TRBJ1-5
CASSPSTGGYQPQHF
TGTGCCAGCTCACCCTCGACAGGGGGGTATCAGCCCCAGCATTTT
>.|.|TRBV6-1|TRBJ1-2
CASSETGNYGYTF
TGTGCCAGCAGTGAAACAGGGAACTATGGCTACACCTTC
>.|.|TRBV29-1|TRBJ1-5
CSVGPGRGSNNQPQHF
TGCAGCGTGGGCCCGGGGAGGGGCTCTAACAATCAGCCCCAGCATTTT
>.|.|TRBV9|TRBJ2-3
CASSVVGGSTDTQYF
TGTGCCAGCAGCGTAGTTGGCGGGAGCACAGATACGCAGTATTTT
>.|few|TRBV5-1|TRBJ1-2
CASSLGQFGYTF
TGCGCCAGCAGCTTGGGACAATTTGGCTACACCTTC
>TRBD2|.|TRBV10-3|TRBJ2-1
CAIGQTSGGVNEQFF
TGTGCCATCGGGCAGACTAGCGGGGGGGTGAATGAGCAGTTCTTC